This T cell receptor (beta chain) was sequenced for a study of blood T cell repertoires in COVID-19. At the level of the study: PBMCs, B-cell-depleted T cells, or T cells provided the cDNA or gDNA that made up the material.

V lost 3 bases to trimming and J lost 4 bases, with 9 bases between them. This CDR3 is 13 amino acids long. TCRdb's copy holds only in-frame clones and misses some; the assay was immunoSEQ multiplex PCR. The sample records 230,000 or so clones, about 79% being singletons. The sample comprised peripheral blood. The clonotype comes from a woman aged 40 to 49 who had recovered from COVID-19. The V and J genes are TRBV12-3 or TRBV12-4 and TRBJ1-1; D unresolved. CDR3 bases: TGTGCCAGCAGTTTTGTCACGGGCACTGAAGCTTTCTTT. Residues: CASSFVTGTEAFF.